The 32 T cell receptor beta chains listed next were all sequenced from one sample in a study of blood T cell repertoires in COVID-19. TCRdb's table, derived via immunoSEQ multiplex PCR, lists solely in-frame clones and lacks some. The sample yields 95,000 to 100,000 clones, roughly nine tenths seen once. Specimen: peripheral blood. These receptors originate from a man between 50 and 59 years old with acute or convalescent COVID-19.

The gene calls are TRBV28 and TRBJ2-7; D perhaps matches TRBD1 (5 bases). CDR3 size: 13 residues. Germline assignment: CDR1 MDHEN and CDR2 SYDVKM. Trimming left V 2 bases short and J 5 bases short, with 10 bases between. In nucleotides, the CDR3 is TGTGCCAGCAGTTTAAATCAGGGTCACGAGCAGTACTTC. It codes for CASSLNQGHEQYF.

This clone was recorded once. The rearrangement joins TRBV7-2 to TRBJ1-4; no clear D. The germline V and J ends were trimmed by 1 base and 7 bases, with 10 bases remaining between them. Germline CDR1 is SGHTA and CDR2 is FQGNSA. CDR3 length: 14 amino acids. The CDR3 is CASSLGQRTEKLFF. Written as DNA, the CDR3 is TGTGCCAGCAGCTTAGGGCAGCGGACTGAAAAACTGTTTTTT.

This sequence joins TRBV25-1 and TRBJ1-4, with D maybe TRBD1 (6 bases). V lost 2 bases to trimming and J lost 4 bases, with 11 bases between them. Germline V gene lookup returns CDR1 MGHDK and CDR2 SYGVNS. The CDR3 consists of 15 residues. The CDR3 DNA is TGTGCCAGCAGTGAAAGGGGGTTCGGTAATGAAAAACTGTTTTTT. Protein: CASSERGFGNEKLFF.

This clone turned up a few times. The J gene is TRBJ1-6, the V gene TRBV13, with D unresolved. V was cut by 0 bases and J by 7 bases, with 7 bases left in between. Germline CDR1 reads PRHDT; CDR2 reads FYEKMQ (reference sequence). This CDR3 spans 14 amino acids. CDR3 in DNA: TGTGCCAGCAGCTTAGGCAATTCCAATTCACCCCTCCACTTT. This translates into CASSLGNSNSPLHF.

This chain links TRBV24-1 with TRBJ1-5, with 7 bases that match TRBD1. Trimming cost V 4 bases and J 6 bases; bases outside gene matches: 8. The CDR3 length is 15 residues. Germline CDR1 KGHDR, CDR2 SFDVKD. CDR3: CATSEGRGQSQPQHF. Here the CDR3 DNA reads TGTGCCACCAGTGAGGGTAGGGGGCAGTCTCAGCCCCAGCATTTT.

V and J are TRBV19 and TRBJ1-1; 8 positions agree with TRBD1. Germline CDR1 and CDR2: LNHDA and SQIVND (reference sequence). This CDR3 region has 14 residues. V lost 3 bases, J lost 5 bases, and 5 bases stayed unmatched. The CDR3 coding sequence is TGTGCCAGTAGTATCGGCAGGGGGCATACTGAAGCTTTCTTT. Protein: CASSIGRGHTEAFF.

This chain links TRBV7-9 with TRBJ2-1; 8 bases match TRBD1. With 4 bases clipped from V and 9 bases from J, the junction kept 11 bases outside the gene matches. CDR1 and CDR2 (germline): SEHNR, FQNEAQ (reference sequence). The CDR3 covers 15 residues. Here the CDR3 DNA reads TGTGCCAGCAGCTCTAGGGCCCAGGGGGCCGGTGAGCAGTTCTTC. This translates into CASSSRAQGAGEQFF.

The CDR3: CSVEGRQGYEQYF. The DNA for the CDR3 is TGCAGCGTTGAAGGTCGGCAGGGCTACGAGCAGTACTTC. The chain employs TRBV29-1 and TRBJ2-7, with a weak D call TRBD1 (5 bases). The CDR3 runs 13 residues. V lost 1 base, J lost 3 bases, and 10 bases lay in between. Germline V CDR1 and CDR2: SQVTM, ANQGSEA.

This clone was seen only a few times. The gene calls are TRBV19 and TRBJ1-5; tentative D call: TRBD1 (5 bases). V was cut by 6 bases and J by 0 bases, with 12 bases left in between. The germline CDR1 and CDR2 sequences are LNHDA and SQIVND (reference sequence). The CDR3 covers 15 residues. In nucleotides, the CDR3 is TGTGCCAGTAGAATCCGCAGGGCTAGCAATCAGCCCCAGCATTTT. This sequence encodes CASRIRRASNQPQHF.

The chain is built from TRBV10-3 and TRBJ2-5, with TRBD1 as a possible D gene (5 bases). V was pared by 4 bases and J by 1 base, with 10 bases between. Germline V CDR1 and CDR2: ENHRY, SYGVKD. This CDR3 is built from 14 residues. The DNA for the CDR3 is TGTGCCATCAGTGCAGACAGCGCCCAAGAGACCCAGTACTTC. Protein sequence: CAISADSAQETQYF.

The V call is TRBV5-1, the J call TRBJ2-2, with a possible D match to TRBD1 (6 bases). V gave up 4 bases and J gave up 6 bases, with 19 bases separating them. The CDR3 sequence is 16 residues long. Germline loops: CDR1 SGHRS, CDR2 YFSETQ. In nucleotides, the CDR3 is TGCGCCAGCAGCGCAAGAGGGGGTGAAGCGGCCGGGGAGCTGTTTTTT. Translation gives CASSARGGEAAGELFF.

The chain couples TRBV30 to TRBJ1-4, with unresolved D. Per germline, CDR1 GTSNPN and CDR2 SVGIG (reference sequence). Trimming pared 0 bases from V and 10 bases from J, leaving 12 bases between. The CDR3 has 13 amino acids. CDR3 sequence (DNA): TGTGCCTGGAGTGTACGACTGGAGGGAAAACTGTTTTTT. It specifies CAWSVRLEGKLFF.

This chain uses TRBV6-5 with TRBJ2-7, with D unclear. Germline V gives CDR1 MNHEY, CDR2 SVGAGI. The V gene lost 4 bases and the J gene lost 0 bases, with 10 bases spanning the gap. This CDR3 has 14 residues. CDR3 nucleotide sequence: TGTGCCAGCAGTTCCGGGTCTAGCTCCTACGAGCAGTACTTC. Protein: CASSSGSSSYEQYF.

Only one count was recorded for this clone. The V and J genes are TRBV5-4 and TRBJ1-4, with 11 positions matching TRBD1. Germline loops: CDR1 SGHNT, CDR2 YYREEE (reference sequence). Germline trimming cut 5 bases from V and 4 bases from J; bases unmatched to any gene: 4. The CDR3 is made up of 15 amino acids. Here the CDR3 DNA reads TGTGCCAGCAGTCCGGGACAGGGGGTTAATGAAAAACTGTTTTTT. Amino acids: CASSPGQGVNEKLFF.

The table lists this clone with a count of one. The chain uses TRBV5-8 and TRBJ1-4; the D gene is possibly TRBD1 (6 bases). Looked up from germline, CDR1 is SGHTS and CDR2 is YDEGEE. Trimming pared 4 bases from V and 8 bases from J, leaving 9 bases between. There are 12 residues in the CDR3. The CDR3 region has the DNA TGTGCCAGCAGCCGGGACACGGAAAAACTGTTTTTT. Encoded protein: CASSRDTEKLFF.

This clone has just one count. This chain connects TRBV9 to TRBJ2-3, with D possibly matching TRBD1 (5 bases). V was cut by 0 bases and J by 3 bases, with 14 bases left in between. Germline V gene lookup returns CDR1 SGDLS and CDR2 YYNGEE. The CDR3 loop spans 16 amino acids. In DNA, the CDR3 is TGTGCCAGCAGCGTAGGAGACCCCAAGGGGACAGATACGCAGTATTTT. The encoded protein is CASSVGDPKGTDTQYF. The whole variable domain, filled in from reference TRBV9 and TRBJ2-3, reads DSGVTQTPKHLITATGQRVTLRCSPRSGDLSVYWYQQSLDQGLQFLIQYYNGEERAKGNILERFSAQQFPDLHSELNLSSLELGDSALYFCASSVGDPKGTDTQYFGPGTRLTVL.

The chain carries TRBV5-4 and TRBJ2-5; perhaps TRBD1 as D (5 bases). Trimming left V 0 bases short and J 5 bases short, with 11 bases between. There are 14 residues in the CDR3. Per germline, CDR1 SGHNT and CDR2 YYREEE (reference sequence). The CDR3 DNA sequence: TGTGCCAGCAGCTTGGCTCAGGGTAGGGAGACCCAGTACTTC. Protein sequence: CASSLAQGRETQYF.

The chain carries TRBV16 and TRBJ1-3; 8 nucleotides line up with TRBD1. The CDR3 consists of 16 residues. The V gene's germline CDR1 is KGHSY and CDR2 FQNENV. With V trimmed by 0 bases and J by 4 bases, 5 bases remained unmatched. The CDR3 coding sequence is TGTGCCAGCAGCCAATCGACAGGGGCCCGCGGAAACACCATATATTTT. As protein: CASSQSTGARGNTIYF.

The V call is TRBV11-3, the J call TRBJ1-2; 9 nucleotides line up with TRBD1. Unmatched junction bases numbered 4, after V lost 5 bases and J lost 3 bases. Germline V gene sequence: CDR1 SGHNT, CDR2 YENEEA. CDR3 length equals 14 residues. DNA for the CDR3: TGTGCCAGCAGCCCCCGGACAGGGGACTATGGCTACACCTTC. Protein sequence: CASSPRTGDYGYTF.

The chain combines TRBV6-6 with TRBJ1-1; no reliable D call. The CDR3 has 13 residues. V lost 2 bases and J 3 bases, leaving 7 bases between the germline ends. Germline loops: CDR1 MNHNY, CDR2 SVGAGI (reference sequence). The CDR3: CASSYVGDTEAFF. The CDR3 DNA reads as TGTGCCAGCAGTTACGTAGGAGACACTGAAGCTTTCTTT.

This clone appeared a single time. CDR3 sequence reads: CASSLDRRTNYGYTF. CDR3 coding DNA: TGTGCCAGCAGCTTGGACCGCCGGACAAACTATGGCTACACCTTC. The chain uses TRBV5-6 and TRBJ1-2; a weak D match, TRBD1 (5 bases). Germline-derived CDR1 and CDR2 are SGHDT and YYEEEE. The ends were cut back, 0 bases at V and 2 bases at J, with 11 bases in the middle. This CDR3 region has 15 residues. Supplemented by reference TRBV5-6 and TRBJ1-2, the full variable domain reads DAGVTQSPTHLIKTRGQQVTLRCSPKSGHDTVSWYQQALGQGPQFIFQYYEEEERQRGNFPDRFSGHQFPNYSSELNVNALLLGDSALYLCASSLDRRTNYGYTFGSGTRLTVV.

The V gene is TRBV10-1, the J gene TRBJ1-1; 7 nucleotides agree with TRBD1. The CDR3 spans 13 residues. With V trimmed by 8 bases and J by 4 bases, 7 bases remained unmatched. Germline CDR1 is WNHNN and CDR2 is SYGVQD (reference sequence). In DNA, the CDR3 is TGCGCCAGCGGGAAGGGGGCTGGCACTGAAGCTTTCTTT. Its protein is CASGKGAGTEAFF.

The chain carries TRBV6-6 and TRBJ2-7, with 12 bases that match TRBD1. Losses at the gene ends were 8 bases for V and 6 bases for J; bases not matched to a gene: 11. This CDR3 is built from 15 residues. The germline CDR1 and CDR2 sequences are MNHNY and SVGAGI (reference sequence). CDR3 DNA: TGTGCCAGCCGCGACGCCGGGACAGGGGGCGTCGAGCAGTACTTC. Amino acids: CASRDAGTGGVEQYF.

V and J are TRBV5-4 and TRBJ2-3; 8 bases are a match to TRBD2. CDR3 size: 16 residues. V was pared by 4 bases and J by 3 bases, with 10 bases of the junction left unmatched. CDR1 SGHNT and CDR2 YYREEE come from the germline V gene (reference sequence). The CDR3 DNA reads as TGTGCCAGCAGCGATCCACTAGCGGCCCGTACAGATACGCAGTATTTT. It specifies CASSDPLAARTDTQYF.

The chain carries TRBV5-1 and TRBJ1-1, with a weak D call TRBD1 (5 bases). CDR1 and CDR2 (germline): SGHRS, YFSETQ. Trimming cost V 1 base and J 4 bases, with 11 bases left between them. The CDR3 has 14 amino acids. As DNA, the CDR3 is TGCGCCAGCAGCTTGAAGGGGTGGGTCACTGAAGCTTTCTTT. This encodes CASSLKGWVTEAFF.

This chain links TRBV2 with TRBJ1-6; no clear D. There are 14 residues in the CDR3. CDR1 and CDR2 from the germline V gene are SNHLY and FYNNEI. Trimming removed 1 base at V and 9 bases at J, with 10 bases between. The CDR3: CASSEGHVGSPLHF. The CDR3 nucleotides read TGTGCCAGCAGTGAAGGTCACGTCGGTTCACCCCTCCACTTT.

The genes are TRBV14 and TRBJ2-4; TRBD2 matches at 7 bases. The V and J ends lost 4 bases and 8 bases, in that order; junction bases with no gene match: 8. The V gene's germline CDR1 is SGHDN and CDR2 FVKESK. There are 14 residues in the CDR3. The CDR3 DNA reads as TGTGCCAGCAGCCCATCCGGGACTACGGACATTCAGTACTTC. It is translated as CASSPSGTTDIQYF.

The rearrangement links TRBV6-2 or TRBV6-3 to TRBJ2-7; tentative D call: TRBD1 (5 bases). This CDR3 is 14 amino acids long. Germline V gives CDR1 MNHEY, CDR2 SVGEGT. Trimming stripped 3 bases from V and 2 bases from J, with 11 bases between. DNA for the CDR3: TGTGCCAGCAGTTATCAGCACAGGCCCTACGAGCAGTACTTC. Protein: CASSYQHRPYEQYF.

This rearrangement joins TRBV19 to TRBJ2-7; 9 nucleotides match TRBD1. This CDR3 region has 15 residues. V was clipped by 3 bases and J by 6 bases; unmatched bases: 9. Germline V gene data show CDR1 as LNHDA and CDR2 as SQIVND (reference sequence). This CDR3 reads CASSIMGQGKGEQYF. As DNA, the CDR3 is TGTGCCAGTAGTATCATGGGACAGGGAAAAGGCGAGCAGTACTTC.

The chain combines TRBV2 with TRBJ2-1, with 7 bases fitting TRBD1. CDR3 length: 14 amino acids. Germline trimming cut 5 bases from V and 8 bases from J; bases unmatched to any gene: 9. Germline values: CDR1 SNHLY, CDR2 FYNNEI. The CDR3 sequence: CASSNRGWGDEQFF. In nucleotides, the CDR3 is TGTGCCAGCAGTAACAGGGGATGGGGCGATGAGCAGTTCTTC. The full variable domain, completed using reference TRBV2 and TRBJ2-1, is EPEVTQTPSHQVTQMGQEVILRCVPISNHLYFYWYRQILGQKVEFLVSFYNNEISEKSEIFDDQFSVERPDGSNFTLKIRSTKLEDSAMYFCASSNRGWGDEQFFGPGTRLTVL.

The J gene is TRBJ1-4, the V gene TRBV19; D perhaps matches TRBD1 (5 bases). Germline V gives CDR1 LNHDA, CDR2 SQIVND (reference sequence). This CDR3 is 15 amino acids long. Trimming took 5 bases from V and 0 from J, leaving 10 bases between them. This CDR3 reads CASSGGGTTNEKLFF. Written as DNA, the CDR3 is TGTGCCAGTAGTGGGGGGGGAACAACTAATGAAAAACTGTTTTTT.

This clone was recorded once. The chain couples TRBV29-1 to TRBJ1-3, with D maybe TRBD1 (6 bases). This CDR3 contains 14 residues. The germline V gene encodes CDR1 SQVTM and CDR2 ANQGSEA. The V end lost 6 bases, the J end lost 0 bases, and 12 bases lay between the germline ends. The CDR3 nucleotides are TGCAGCGTAACAGGGCCGAGCTCTGGAAACACCATATATTTT. This encodes CSVTGPSSGNTIYF.